These 26 T cell receptor beta chains originate from one sample sequenced in a study of T cell repertoires in cytomegalovirus infection. TCRdb re-called the reads through MiXCR, storing one row per CDR3 protein. The sample yields roughly 990,000 distinct CDR3 sequences, approximately 31% seen once. Their antigens remain unidentified. The source was cultured CD8+ T cells from PBMCs, collected from culture after CMV antigen stimulation. The receptors were sampled from a human donor in good health (CMV status not recorded). Some clones in this sample may be carry-over from other donors' samples.

This sequence joins TRBV7-9 and TRBJ1-1; TRBD1 might be the D (6 bases). The ends were cut back, 10 bases at V and 0 bases at J, with 27 bases in the middle. Germline-derived CDR1 and CDR2 are SEHNR and FQNEAQ (reference sequence). The CDR3 is 18 residues long. CDR3 sequence reads: CATHKDKRGGNMNTEAFF. CDR3 coding DNA: TGTGCCACTCATAAAGATAAGAGGGGGGGGAATATGAACACTGAAGCTTTCTTT.

The V gene is TRBV10-2, the J gene TRBJ2-3; 10 bases line up with TRBD2. Per the germline V gene, CDR1 is WSHSY and CDR2 is SAAADI. CDR3 length: 16 residues. Losses at the gene ends were 4 bases for V and 6 bases for J; bases not matched to a gene: 10. The CDR3 DNA reads as TGCGCCAGCAGTGGATCTAGCGGGGGACCAGGGGATACGCAGTATTTT. Amino acids: CASSGSSGGPGDTQYF.

In this sample, this clonotype turned up a few times. V is TRBV27 and J is TRBJ2-5; 12 nucleotides agree with TRBD2. Germline V gene data show CDR1 as MNHEY and CDR2 as SMNVEV (reference sequence). V shed 5 bases and J 1 base; nucleotides not matched to a gene: 8. The CDR3 loop spans 17 amino acids. DNA of the CDR3: TGTGCCAGCAGTAATCGGACTAGCGGGGCCATCCAAGAGACCCAGTACTTC. It codes for CASSNRTSGAIQETQYF.

This clonotype was picked up a small number of times. A read error may account for a junction end that differs from germline. V is TRBV7-6 and J is TRBJ2-5; D call uncertain. Germline-derived CDR1 and CDR2 are SGHVS and FNYEAQ. This CDR3 comprises 13 residues. The CDR3, as DNA: TGTGCTAGCAGTCAAGCCGTCCAAGAGACCCAGTACTTC. Translating it yields CASSQAVQETQYF.

This clonotype was seen more than once but under ten times. This sequence joins TRBV7-9 and TRBJ1-2; no clear D gene. V lost 2 bases to trimming and J lost 4 bases, with 26 bases between them. This CDR3 is built from 19 residues. Germline CDR1 is SEHNR and CDR2 is FQNEAQ (reference sequence). The CDR3 loop reads CASSLRPEGGSRAAYGYTF. CDR3 nucleotide sequence: TGTGCCAGCAGCTTACGTCCAGAAGGCGGTTCCCGGGCAGCCTATGGCTACACCTTC.

This clonotype was recorded at least ten times. The chain recombines TRBV27 with TRBJ2-2, with 7 positions matching TRBD1. This CDR3 is built from 14 residues. V was clipped by 4 bases and J by 5 bases; unmatched bases: 4. The V gene's germline CDR1 is MNHEY and CDR2 SMNVEV (reference sequence). The CDR3 region is CASSSHRGTGELFF. In DNA, the CDR3 is TGTGCCAGCAGTTCCCACAGGGGTACCGGGGAGCTGTTTTTT.

CDR3 amino acids: CASSLYGTGPNQPQHF. DNA of the CDR3: TGTGCCAGCAGCTTATACGGGACAGGCCCCAATCAGCCCCAGCATTTT. The V gene is TRBV7-8, the J gene TRBJ1-5, with 8 bases aligning to TRBD1. V dropped 2 bases and J dropped 3; count of bases not matched to a gene: 6. This CDR3 contains 16 residues. Germline V gene data show CDR1 as SGHVS and CDR2 as FQNEAQ.

This clonotype was recorded a few times. The rearrangement joins TRBV10-3 to TRBJ1-5; D is unresolved. V shed 0 bases and J shed 0 bases, with 6 bases lying between them. Germline CDR1 and CDR2: ENHRY and SYGVKD. CDR3 length equals 15 residues. In DNA, the CDR3 is TGTGCCATCAGTGAGTCAGGGCGTAGCAATCAGCCCCAGCATTTT. Protein: CAISESGRSNQPQHF.

This clonotype was seen only a few times. The CDR3 does not end in the conserved phenylalanine or tryptophan, so this is likely a read error. Because the CDR3's place on the DNA is in doubt, the DNA is left out and the CDR3 is given as listed by TCRdb. The genes are TRBV11-2 and TRBJ2-1; the D call of TRBD1 is as the table states it, not checked on the DNA. In germline, CDR1 is SGHAT, CDR2 FQNNGV. The CDR3 spans 16 amino acids, including both terminal residues. The CDR3 reads CASSPGTGTGYWIGSA.

Only a few counts were recorded for this clonotype. The chain uses TRBV6-5 and TRBJ2-5, with TRBD2 matching 12 bases. The CDR3 runs to 17 residues. The germline V gene has CDR1 MNHEY and CDR2 SVGAGI. J gave up 5 bases and V 2 bases, and 9 bases lay outside the gene matches. The CDR3 nucleotides are TGTGCCAGCAGTTACGCACTAGCGGGGGGCCGACTGGAGACCCAGTACTTC. The encoded protein is CASSYALAGGRLETQYF.

In this sample, this clonotype turned up many times. The V gene is TRBV12-3 or TRBV12-4, the J gene TRBJ2-7; possibly TRBD1 or TRBD2 for D (5 bases each). Trimming cost V 5 bases and J 6 bases, with 11 bases left between them. The CDR3 sequence is 12 residues long. In DNA form, the CDR3 reads TGTGCCAGCAGTCAAGGGGCGGGCGAGCAGTACGTC. It translates to CASSQGAGEQYV.

The V and J genes are TRBV7-4 and TRBJ1-2; D perhaps matches TRBD1 (5 bases). The germline CDR1 and CDR2 sequences are SGHVT and SQSDAQ. This CDR3 has 16 residues. V was shortened by 5 bases and J by 5 bases, with 21 bases between the two germline ends. CDR3 DNA: TGTGCCAGCAGCCCCCGGGAAGACATATCAGGGTATGGCTACACCTTC. Encoded protein: CASSPREDISGYGYTF.

This clonotype was observed once. This could be a read error, since a much larger clone is one nucleotide away. The V call is TRBV7-2, the J call TRBJ2-5; possible D gene TRBD1, 5 bases. The germline gives CDR1 SGHTA, CDR2 FQGNSA. CDR3 length equals 17 residues. V dropped 3 bases and J dropped 1 base, with 18 bases sitting between them. The chain's CDR3 is CASSFSSWGKIQETQYF. CDR3 nucleotide sequence: TGTGCCAGCAGCTTTTCCAGCTGGGGCAAAATCCAAGAGACCCAGTACTTC.

The chain joins TRBV2 to TRBJ2-5, with D perhaps TRBD2 (6 bases). Trimming took 6 bases from V and 5 from J, leaving 19 bases between them. The CDR3 loop spans 15 amino acids. Per germline, CDR1 SNHLY and CDR2 FYNNEI. The CDR3 DNA sequence: TGTGCCAGCAGAGGAGGGCCTAGCGTCGGGGAGACCCAGTACTTC. Translation gives CASRGGPSVGETQYF.

The chain combines TRBV7-9 with TRBJ2-2; TRBD1 is a possible D gene (5 bases). V was pared by 6 bases and J by 0 bases, with 14 bases between. This CDR3 is built from 16 residues. Looked up from germline, CDR1 is SEHNR and CDR2 is FQNEAQ (reference sequence). CDR3 protein: CASSLDTHANTGELFF. DNA of the CDR3: TGTGCCAGCAGTTTGGACACACATGCGAACACCGGGGAGCTGTTTTTT.

With respect to this clonotype: The junction does not match germline at one end; this may be a read error. The CDR3 DNA sequence: TGTGTCAGCTCACCGGAGGGGAGATCTAATGAAAAACTGTTTTTT. Encoded protein: CVSSPEGRSNEKLFF. The chain joins TRBV18 to TRBJ1-4; a weak D match, TRBD1 (5 bases). This CDR3 is 15 amino acids long. Germline lookup yields CDR1 KGHSH and CDR2 LQKENI.

The rearrangement links TRBV5-5 to TRBJ1-1, with unresolved D. This CDR3 has 14 residues. Germline loops: CDR1 SGHKS, CDR2 YYEKEE (reference sequence). Deletions cut 4 bases from V and 1 base from J, with 11 bases between. CDR3 in amino acids: CASSPEAGNTEAFF. The CDR3 bases are TGTGCCAGCAGCCCGGAGGCGGGGAACACTGAAGCTTTCTTT.

The chain recombines TRBV28 with TRBJ1-2; the match to TRBD1 covers 7 bases. CDR1 MDHEN and CDR2 SYDVKM come from the germline V gene. CDR3 size: 17 residues. J gave up 0 bases and V 4 bases, and 11 bases lay outside the gene matches. This CDR3 is CASSSLQGLKANYGYTF. The CDR3 nucleotides are TGTGCCAGCAGTTCGTTACAGGGGCTGAAAGCTAACTATGGCTACACCTTC.

The chain uses TRBV27 and TRBJ2-1, with a weak D call TRBD2 (5 bases). The CDR3 loop spans 16 amino acids. Germline-derived CDR1 and CDR2 are MNHEY and SMNVEV (reference sequence). Between the trimmed V and J ends, which lost 5 bases and 0 bases, there was a span of 14 bases. The CDR3 bases are TGTGCCAGCAGTGACTTGGGTGGGAGCTCCTACAATGAGCAGTTCTTC. It specifies CASSDLGGSSYNEQFF.

V gene TRBV7-9 combines with J gene TRBJ2-1; D gene ambiguous. The CDR3 spans 13 residues. Per germline, CDR1 SEHNR and CDR2 FQNEAQ (reference sequence). V was shortened by 3 bases and J by 10 bases, with 13 bases between the two germline ends. CDR3: CASSFRGPREQFF. The CDR3 DNA sequence: TGTGCCAGCAGCTTCCGAGGACCGCGGGAGCAGTTCTTC.

In its sample, this clonotype was seen a few times. The chain employs TRBV27 and TRBJ2-7, with D perhaps TRBD2 (7 bases). The CDR3 contains 15 residues. The V gene's germline CDR1 is MNHEY and CDR2 SMNVEV (reference sequence). V lost 3 bases and J 0 bases, leaving 12 bases between the germline ends. The CDR3 sequence is CASSFGGLSSYEQYF. Here the CDR3 DNA reads TGTGCCAGCAGTTTCGGGGGGCTGAGCTCCTACGAGCAGTACTTC.

The chain combines TRBV12-5 with TRBJ2-5, with TRBD2 identical over 7 bases. Germline V CDR1 and CDR2: LGHNT, FRNRAP. The CDR3 length is 14 residues. V lost 7 bases, J lost 3 bases, and 8 bases stayed unmatched. The CDR3 bases are TGTGCTAGTGCGCGGCGGGGGATAGAAGAGACCCAGTACTTC. Translation gives CASARRGIEETQYF.

The genes are TRBV14 and TRBJ1-1; D remains unclear. The V gene's germline CDR1 is SGHDN and CDR2 FVKESK. CDR3 length: 15 amino acids. V was trimmed by 5 bases and J by 0 bases, leaving 13 bases between them. CDR3 residues: CASSKVAGMNTEAFF. The CDR3 DNA sequence: TGTGCCAGCAGCAAAGTCGCGGGGATGAACACTGAAGCTTTCTTT.

The table lists this clonotype with a few counts. This chain links TRBV4-1 with TRBJ2-3; TRBD1 or TRBD2 may be the D gene (6 bases each). Germline V gene lookup returns CDR1 MGHRA and CDR2 YSYEKL. This CDR3 is built from 16 residues. V was cut by 4 bases and J by 8 bases, with 22 bases left in between. CDR3 loop: CASSLPPGASSGTQYF. CDR3 coding DNA: TGCGCCAGCAGCCTACCCCCGGGGGCTTCGAGCGGTACGCAGTATTTT.

As DNA, the CDR3 is TGTGCCAGCAGCCCAGGACAGGGGGCGCCAGGCTATGGCTACACCTTC. Encoded protein: CASSPGQGAPGYGYTF. V gene TRBV28 combines with J gene TRBJ1-2; 11 nucleotides line up with TRBD1. Germline CDR1 is MDHEN and CDR2 is SYDVKM. Trimming took 6 bases from V and 4 from J; bases not matched to a gene: 10. The CDR3 runs to 16 residues.

This clonotype was recorded at least ten times. For the CDR3, the DNA is TGTGCCAGCAGCCTAGCGGGCGTTCAAGAGACCCAGTACTTC. It encodes CASSLAGVQETQYF. V gene TRBV6-2 or TRBV6-3 combines with J gene TRBJ2-5, with 8 bases lining up with TRBD2. Germline assignment: CDR1 MNHEY and CDR2 SVGEGT. The CDR3 contains 14 residues. The V gene end was trimmed by 6 bases and the J gene end by 2 bases; junction bases not matched to a gene: 5.